This TCR beta chain was retrieved from a study of T cells in Graves' hyperthyroidism and ophthalmopathy. This clonotype was recorded only once. TCR beta CDR3 regions were amplified from RNA. HTBI primers were employed in a first-round RT-PCR of the TCR CDR3. TCRdb re-called the multiplex PCR reads with MiXCR, one entry per CDR3 protein. The sample holds 650,000 to 800,000 distinct CDR3 sequences, 40% to 55% seen once. Germline-derived CDR1 and CDR2 are SEHNR and FQNEAQ (reference sequence). The CDR3 has 13 amino acids. Trimming took off 5 bases at V and 1 base at J, with 7 bases between the two ends. The chain uses TRBV7-9 and TRBJ2-3; perhaps TRBD2 as D (6 bases). The source of this sequence is an adult man with Graves' disease, either hyperthyroidism or ophthalmopathy (not recorded which). The sequenced sample consisted of peripheral blood or thyroid tissue (not recorded which). CDR3 residues: CASSQRGTDTQYF. CDR3 nucleotides: TGTGCCAGCAGCCAGCGGGGCACAGATACGCAGTATTTT.